These 32 T cell receptor beta chains were all obtained from the same sample, sequenced in a study of cytomegalovirus exposure and HLA in healthy donors. Using immunoSEQ multiplex PCR, the repertoire was profiled, and TCRdb retains in-frame clones only, with some absent. The sample includes about 78,000 clones, about 96% of them seen just once. Source material: PBMCs. The receptor source for this set is a man aged 18 to 30 in good health and CMV-seropositive.

The chain uses TRBV19 and TRBJ1-5; 9 bases match TRBD1. The ends lost 4 bases at V and 0 bases at J; junction bases unmatched: 10. This CDR3 region has 18 residues. The germline V gene has CDR1 LNHDA and CDR2 SQIVND (reference sequence). Here the CDR3 reads CASSTTDRGVDSNQPQHF. The CDR3, as DNA: TGTGCCAGTAGTACTACGGACAGGGGAGTTGATAGCAATCAGCCCCAGCATTTT.

This chain connects TRBV7-3 to TRBJ2-5; a possible D gene is TRBD2 (5 bases). The CDR3 has 17 residues. Between the trimmed V and J ends, which lost 2 bases and 3 bases, there was a span of 19 bases. Per the germline V gene, CDR1 is SGHTA and CDR2 is FQGTGA. CDR3 coding DNA: TGTGCCAGCAGCTTACTTGTTCCAGCCCCGAGGGAAGAGACCCAGTACTTC. The encoded protein is CASSLLVPAPREETQYF. The variable domain in full, with the rest retrieved from reference TRBV7-3 and TRBJ2-5, is GAGVSQTPSNKVTEKGKYVELRCDPISGHTALYWYRQSLGQGPEFLIYFQGTGAADDSGLPNDRFFAVRPEGSVSTLKIQRTERGDSAVYLCASSLLVPAPREETQYFGPGTRLLVL.

This chain connects TRBV4-2 to TRBJ2-1; 11 bases line up with TRBD2. The CDR3 spans 16 residues. Losses at the gene ends were 4 bases for V and 0 bases for J; bases not matched to a gene: 2. Germline V gene lookup returns CDR1 LGHNA and CDR2 YNFKEQ. CDR3 sequence (DNA): TGTGCCAGCAGCCCCACTAGCGGGAGCTCCTACAATGAGCAGTTCTTC. Encoded protein: CASSPTSGSSYNEQFF.

V usage is TRBV15 and J usage is TRBJ1-3; 7 nucleotides align to TRBD1. CDR3 length: 17 amino acids. Germline CDR1 and CDR2: LNHNV and YYDKDF (reference sequence). V dropped 3 bases and J dropped 0; count of bases not matched to a gene: 8. As DNA, the CDR3 is TGTGCCACCAGCAGCAGACTGGGACAGAGCTCTGGAAACACCATATATTTT. Translation: CATSSRLGQSSGNTIYF.

The chain carries TRBV7-9 and TRBJ1-4; 7 positions agree with TRBD1. CDR3 length: 15 residues. CDR1 SEHNR and CDR2 FQNEAQ come from the germline V gene (reference sequence). The ends lost 5 bases at V and 8 bases at J; junction bases unmatched: 11. The CDR3: CASSLLTGVEEKLFF. CDR3 sequence (DNA): TGTGCCAGCAGCCTCTTAACAGGGGTAGAGGAAAAACTGTTTTTT.

CDR3 region: CASSFRAGNTIYF. In nucleotides, the CDR3 is TGCGCCAGCAGCTTCAGGGCTGGAAACACCATATATTTT. V usage is TRBV5-1 and J usage is TRBJ1-3, with D perhaps matching TRBD1 (5 bases). The germline V gene encodes CDR1 SGHRS and CDR2 YFSETQ. Trimming stripped 2 bases from V and 2 bases from J, with 5 bases between. The CDR3 is made up of 13 amino acids.

This chain links TRBV5-1 with TRBJ2-1; D possibly corresponds to TRBD2 (6 bases). Germline values: CDR1 SGHRS, CDR2 YFSETQ. The CDR3 length is 14 residues. The germline V and J ends were trimmed by 2 bases and 6 bases, with 12 bases remaining between them. CDR3: CASSLTGEGNEQFF. CDR3 sequence (DNA): TGCGCCAGCAGCTTAACGGGAGAGGGCAATGAGCAGTTCTTC.

The chain carries TRBV25-1 and TRBJ1-4, with 8 bases lining up with TRBD1. This CDR3 has 16 amino acids. The V and J ends lost 7 bases and 8 bases, in that order; junction bases with no gene match: 15. Germline loops: CDR1 MGHDK, CDR2 SYGVNS. In nucleotides, the CDR3 is TGTGCCAGCACGGACAGGGAATCTCTGATCATAGAAAAACTGTTTTTT. This sequence encodes CASTDRESLIIEKLFF.

The V call is TRBV5-1, the J call TRBJ2-2, with D tentatively TRBD2 (5 bases). This CDR3 spans 15 amino acids. The V gene lost 3 bases and the J gene lost 4 bases, with 13 bases spanning the gap. Germline values: CDR1 SGHRS, CDR2 YFSETQ. CDR3 coding DNA: TGCGCCAGCAGCTCCTACGGTGGGAGCACCGGGGAGCTGTTTTTT. Its translation: CASSSYGGSTGELFF.

The CDR3 DNA sequence: TGTGCCAGCAGCGCCCAGGGTTTATGGGAGCAGTTCTTC. Protein sequence: CASSAQGLWEQFF. The chain joins TRBV9 to TRBJ2-1, with TRBD1 as a possible D gene (5 bases). Germline V lookup: CDR1 SGDLS, CDR2 YYNGEE. This CDR3 has 13 amino acids. Trimming cost V 3 bases and J 10 bases, with 14 bases left between them.

The chain is built from TRBV7-8 and TRBJ1-1; D unclear. V shed 1 base and J shed 2 bases, with 5 bases lying between them. CDR1 is SGHVS, CDR2 FQNEAQ, per germline. CDR3 length equals 13 residues. For the CDR3, the DNA is TGTGCCAGCAGCTTAGAACTCAACACTGAAGCTTTCTTT. The encoded protein is CASSLELNTEAFF. Using reference TRBV7-8 and TRBJ1-1 for the parts outside the CDR3, the full variable domain is GAGVSQSPRYKVAKRGQDVALRCDPISGHVSLFWYQQALGQGPEFLTYFQNEAQLDKSGLPSDRFFAERPEGSVSTLKIQRTQQEDSAVYLCASSLELNTEAFFGQGTRLTVV.

This clone was counted only a few times. The rearrangement uses TRBV4-2 and TRBJ2-7; D is perhaps TRBD2 (5 bases). Germline CDR1 and CDR2: LGHNA and YNFKEQ. This CDR3 comprises 16 residues. V lost 0 bases and J 1 base, leaving 13 bases between the germline ends. For the CDR3, the DNA is TGTGCCAGCAGCCAAGATCGGGGATCTGCGTCCTACGAGCAGTACTTC. Amino acid sequence: CASSQDRGSASYEQYF.

The chain carries TRBV19 and TRBJ1-5, with 12 bases fitting TRBD1. Losses at the gene ends were 4 bases for V and 5 bases for J; bases not matched to a gene: 6. Germline CDR1 and CDR2: LNHDA and SQIVND (reference sequence). The length of the CDR3 is 16 residues. The CDR3 nucleotides read TGTGCCAGTAGTAGCCTCGGGACAGGGGGCTATCAGCCCCAGCATTTT. Translation gives CASSSLGTGGYQPQHF. Together with reference TRBV19 and TRBJ1-5, the CDR3 gives the full variable domain: DGGITQSPKYLFRKEGQNVTLSCEQNLNHDAMYWYRQDPGQGLRLIYYSQIVNDFQKGDIAEGYSVSREKKESFPLTVTSAQKNPTAFYLCASSSLGTGGYQPQHFGDGTRLSIL.

The rearrangement uses TRBV4-1 and TRBJ1-2; D is possibly TRBD1 (5 bases). The CDR3 length is 14 residues. The germline V and J ends were trimmed by 1 base and 8 bases, with 14 bases remaining between them. Germline V CDR1 and CDR2: MGHRA, YSYEKL. The CDR3 region has the DNA TGCGCCAGCAGCCAAGTGACGCAGGGAATCGGCTACACCTTC. Translated, it gives CASSQVTQGIGYTF.

The chain carries TRBV19 and TRBJ1-2; D unresolved. In germline, CDR1 is LNHDA, CDR2 SQIVND (reference sequence). The V end was cut by 6 bases, the J end by 5 bases, with 13 bases between. The CDR3 consists of 13 residues. CDR3 in DNA: TGTGCCAGTAGCCCTGGCGGATCTTATGGCTACACCTTC. Its protein is CASSPGGSYGYTF.

The rearrangement links TRBV29-1 to TRBJ1-2; D not certain. This CDR3 is built from 13 residues. Germline V gene sequence: CDR1 SQVTM, CDR2 ANQGSEA. V gave up 3 bases and J gave up 2 bases, with 10 bases separating them. The CDR3 is CSVDTGINYGYTF. CDR3 nucleotide sequence: TGCAGCGTTGACACGGGAATAAACTATGGCTACACCTTC.

J is TRBJ1-1 and V is TRBV2; D perhaps matches TRBD1 (6 bases). V was pared by 4 bases and J by 5 bases, with 11 bases between. CDR3 size: 13 residues. From germline, CDR1 is SNHLY and CDR2 FYNNEI. The CDR3 is CASSAGTWTEAFF. The CDR3 nucleotides are TGTGCCAGCAGTGCCGGGACATGGACTGAAGCTTTCTTT.

V gene TRBV5-1 combines with J gene TRBJ1-2; no reliable D call. V was shortened by 0 bases and J by 8 bases, with 14 bases between the two germline ends. CDR1 and CDR2 (germline): SGHRS, YFSETQ. The CDR3 is made up of 14 amino acids. The CDR3 region is CASSLGSRIEGYTF. CDR3 nucleotides: TGCGCCAGCAGCTTGGGGTCGAGGATCGAAGGCTACACCTTC.

The J gene is TRBJ1-1, the V gene TRBV11-2; 8 nucleotides align to TRBD1. CDR3 size: 15 residues. J was trimmed by 5 bases and V by 5 bases; bases with no gene match: 10. Germline values: CDR1 SGHAT, CDR2 FQNNGV. The CDR3 DNA reads TGTGCCAGCAGCGCCCGCGACAGGGGAAAAACTGAAGCTTTCTTT. Translated, it gives CASSARDRGKTEAFF.

The rearrangement joins TRBV4-1 to TRBJ2-2, with TRBD2 matching over 13 bases. Germline lookup yields CDR1 MGHRA and CDR2 YSYEKL. This CDR3 comprises 16 residues. With 5 bases clipped from V and 5 bases from J, the junction kept 5 bases outside the gene matches. The CDR3 sequence is CASSFRLAGGTGELFF. CDR3 bases: TGCGCCAGCAGCTTTCGACTAGCGGGAGGAACCGGGGAGCTGTTTTTT.

The chain carries TRBV4-2 and TRBJ1-5; D possibly corresponds to TRBD1 (6 bases). The germline V gene encodes CDR1 LGHNA and CDR2 YNFKEQ. V was trimmed by 0 bases and J by 3 bases, leaving 9 bases between them. CDR3 length equals 15 residues. CDR3 DNA: TGTGCCAGCAGCCAAGATAGACAGGTCAATCAGCCCCAGCATTTT. Protein: CASSQDRQVNQPQHF.

V gene TRBV30 combines with J gene TRBJ2-1; 7 bases are shared with TRBD2. The germline V gene encodes CDR1 GTSNPN and CDR2 SVGIG (reference sequence). Trimming cost V 5 bases and J 7 bases; bases outside gene matches: 26. This CDR3 is 19 amino acids long. The CDR3 is CAWARATPRTRIGGNEQFF. DNA of the CDR3: TGTGCCTGGGCCCGCGCAACCCCTCGGACTAGAATTGGGGGGAATGAGCAGTTCTTC.

V usage is TRBV5-4 and J usage is TRBJ2-1; 12 nucleotides align to TRBD2. V shed 4 bases and J 7 bases; nucleotides not matched to a gene: 9. The V gene's germline CDR1 is SGHNT and CDR2 YYREEE (reference sequence). The CDR3 extends over 16 amino acids. The CDR3 protein is CASSARTSGKINEQFF. The DNA of the CDR3 is TGTGCCAGCAGCGCGAGGACTAGCGGGAAGATAAATGAGCAGTTCTTC.

The chain combines TRBV29-1 with TRBJ2-3; 9 bases are shared with TRBD1. The junction had 13 bases not matched to a gene; V was cut back by 4 bases and J by 8 bases. This CDR3 has 15 amino acids. Germline CDR1 reads SQVTM; CDR2 reads ANQGSEA. In nucleotides, the CDR3 is TGCAGCGTTGTCAACGGACTAGACAGGGGGGGTACGCAGTATTTT. Amino acid sequence: CSVVNGLDRGGTQYF.

The CDR3, as DNA: TGCGCCAGCACCACTAGCGGGACTAACGGGGAGCAGTTCTTC. This encodes CASTTSGTNGEQFF. This chain uses TRBV5-1 with TRBJ2-1, with 10 nucleotides matching TRBD2. Germline V gene sequence: CDR1 SGHRS, CDR2 YFSETQ. The V gene end was trimmed by 6 bases and the J gene end by 10 bases; junction bases not matched to a gene: 10. CDR3 length equals 14 residues.

CDR3 bases: TGTGCCAGCAGTTTGGCAATTCCCGGGGGCACTGAAGCTTTCTTT. This sequence encodes CASSLAIPGGTEAFF. The chain is built from TRBV28 and TRBJ1-1, with D perhaps matching TRBD1 (5 bases). Germline V gives CDR1 MDHEN, CDR2 SYDVKM. V lost 3 bases to trimming and J lost 4 bases, with 15 bases between them. The CDR3 consists of 15 residues.

V gene TRBV6-1 combines with J gene TRBJ1-1, with a tentative D call TRBD1 (6 bases). The CDR3 is made up of 13 amino acids. The V end was cut by 5 bases, the J end by 1 base, with 8 bases between. CDR1 MNHNS and CDR2 SASEGT come from the germline V gene. CDR3 protein: CASSLTGNTEAFF. In nucleotides, the CDR3 is TGTGCCAGCAGTCTGACAGGGAACACTGAAGCTTTCTTT.

DNA of the CDR3: TGTGCCAGCAGCGAGATCACAGGGCCGGGTGAAAAACTGTTTTTT. Protein: CASSEITGPGEKLFF. The V and J genes are TRBV9 and TRBJ1-4, with D tentatively TRBD1 (6 bases). This CDR3 comprises 15 residues. Germline V gene lookup returns CDR1 SGDLS and CDR2 YYNGEE. The V end lost 3 bases, the J end lost 7 bases, and 16 bases lay between the germline ends.

The CDR3 reads CASSKRLADNEQFF. DNA for the CDR3: TGTGCCAGCAGCAAGCGACTAGCGGACAATGAGCAGTTCTTC. The genes are TRBV9 and TRBJ2-1, with 9 bases fitting TRBD2. V was clipped by 4 bases and J by 5 bases; unmatched bases: 4. Germline-derived CDR1 and CDR2 are SGDLS and YYNGEE. CDR3 length: 14 residues. Supplemented by reference TRBV9 and TRBJ2-1, the full variable domain reads DSGVTQTPKHLITATGQRVTLRCSPRSGDLSVYWYQQSLDQGLQFLIQYYNGEERAKGNILERFSAQQFPDLHSELNLSSLELGDSALYFCASSKRLADNEQFFGPGTRLTVL.

This clone was seen more than once but under ten times. This chain connects TRBV30 to TRBJ2-1; D gene ambiguous. Germline CDR1 reads GTSNPN; CDR2 reads SVGIG (reference sequence). V lost 2 bases and J 2 bases, leaving 16 bases between the germline ends. The CDR3 totals 16 residues. The CDR3 DNA is TGTGCCTGGAGTCCCCCATCCCTAACCGCCTACAATGAGCAGTTCTTC. Protein product: CAWSPPSLTAYNEQFF.

This rearrangement joins TRBV30 to TRBJ1-1, with D uncertain. This CDR3 region has 12 residues. The germline V gene encodes CDR1 GTSNPN and CDR2 SVGIG (reference sequence). The V gene lost 4 bases and the J gene lost 6 bases, with 12 bases spanning the gap. The DNA of the CDR3 is TGTGCCTGGAAGGAGCCCATAGCTGAAGCTTTCTTT. It is translated as CAWKEPIAEAFF. The complete variable domain, with remaining parts taken from reference TRBV30 and TRBJ1-1, reads SQTIHQWPATLVQPVGSPLSLECTVEGTSNPNLYWYRQAAGRGLQLLFYSVGIGQISSEVPQNLSASRPQDRQFILSSKKLLLSDSGFYLCAWKEPIAEAFFGQGTRLTVV.

The rearrangement joins TRBV7-9 to TRBJ2-3, with 10 bases matching TRBD2. Germline-derived CDR1 and CDR2 are SEHNR and FQNEAQ (reference sequence). This CDR3 is built from 16 residues. The V gene end was trimmed by 2 bases and the J gene end by 4 bases; junction bases not matched to a gene: 6. As DNA, the CDR3 is TGTGCCAGCAGCTTATCTAGCGGGAGTGGAGCAGATACGCAGTATTTT. Translation gives CASSLSSGSGADTQYF.